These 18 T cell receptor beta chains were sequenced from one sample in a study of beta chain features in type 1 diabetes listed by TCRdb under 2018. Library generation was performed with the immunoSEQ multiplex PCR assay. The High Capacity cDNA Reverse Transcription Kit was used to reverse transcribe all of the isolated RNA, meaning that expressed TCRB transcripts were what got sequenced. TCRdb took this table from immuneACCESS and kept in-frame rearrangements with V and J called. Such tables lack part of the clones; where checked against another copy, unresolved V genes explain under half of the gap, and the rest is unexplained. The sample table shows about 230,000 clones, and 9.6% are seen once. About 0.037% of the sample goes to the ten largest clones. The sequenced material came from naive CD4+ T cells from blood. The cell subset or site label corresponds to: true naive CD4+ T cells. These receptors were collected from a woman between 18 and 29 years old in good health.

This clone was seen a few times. The CDR3 DNA is TGTGCCAGCTCACCACAATCGGTAAACCATCAGCCCCAGCATTTT. This sequence encodes CASSPQSVNHQPQHF. The V and J genes are TRBV18 and TRBJ1-5; D is unresolved. The length of the CDR3 is 15 residues. Germline V lookup: CDR1 KGHSH, CDR2 LQKENI. Trimming removed 1 base from V and 5 bases from J, with 12 bases in between.

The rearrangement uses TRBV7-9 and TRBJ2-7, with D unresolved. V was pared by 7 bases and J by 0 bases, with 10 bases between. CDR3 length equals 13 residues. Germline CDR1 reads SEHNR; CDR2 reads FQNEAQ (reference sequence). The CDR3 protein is CASTSSSSYEQYF. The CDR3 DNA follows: TGTGCCAGCACCTCATCGAGCTCCTACGAGCAGTACTTC.

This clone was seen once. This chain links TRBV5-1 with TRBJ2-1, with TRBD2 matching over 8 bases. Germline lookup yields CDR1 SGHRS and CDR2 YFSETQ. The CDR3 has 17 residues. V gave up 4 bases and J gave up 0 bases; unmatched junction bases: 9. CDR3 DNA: TGCGCCAGCAGCCCGGGGGGGAAGCTCAGCTCCTACAATGAGCAGTTCTTC. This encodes CASSPGGKLSSYNEQFF.

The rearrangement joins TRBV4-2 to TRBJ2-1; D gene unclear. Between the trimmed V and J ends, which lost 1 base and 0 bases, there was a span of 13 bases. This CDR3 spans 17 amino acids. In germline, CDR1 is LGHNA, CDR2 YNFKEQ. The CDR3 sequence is CASSQANRESSYNEQFF. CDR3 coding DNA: TGTGCCAGCAGCCAAGCTAATAGAGAGAGCTCCTACAATGAGCAGTTCTTC.

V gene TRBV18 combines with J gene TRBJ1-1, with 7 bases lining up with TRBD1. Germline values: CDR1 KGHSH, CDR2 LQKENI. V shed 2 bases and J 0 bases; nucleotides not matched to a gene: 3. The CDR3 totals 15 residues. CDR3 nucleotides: TGTGCCAGCTCACCATCGGGACAGCTGAACACTGAAGCTTTCTTT. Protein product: CASSPSGQLNTEAFF.

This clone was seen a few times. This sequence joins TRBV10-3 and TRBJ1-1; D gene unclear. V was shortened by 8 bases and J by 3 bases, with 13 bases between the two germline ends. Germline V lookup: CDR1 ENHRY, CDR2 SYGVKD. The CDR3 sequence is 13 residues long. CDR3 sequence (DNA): TGTGCCATCCTCCGGAAGCAGGACACTGAAGCTTTCTTT. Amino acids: CAILRKQDTEAFF.

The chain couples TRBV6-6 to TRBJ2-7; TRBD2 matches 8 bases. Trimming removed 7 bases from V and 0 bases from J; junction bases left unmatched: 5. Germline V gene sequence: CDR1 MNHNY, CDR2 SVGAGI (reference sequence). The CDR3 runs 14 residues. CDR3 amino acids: CASTYLAGSYEQYF. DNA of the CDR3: TGTGCCAGCACCTACCTAGCGGGCTCCTACGAGCAGTACTTC.

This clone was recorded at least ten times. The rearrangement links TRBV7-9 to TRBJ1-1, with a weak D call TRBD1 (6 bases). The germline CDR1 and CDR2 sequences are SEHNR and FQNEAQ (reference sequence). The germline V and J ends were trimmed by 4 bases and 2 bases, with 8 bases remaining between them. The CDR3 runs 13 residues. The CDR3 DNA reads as TGTGCCAGCAGCTCCAGGGGTAACACTGAAGCTTTCTTT. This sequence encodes CASSSRGNTEAFF.

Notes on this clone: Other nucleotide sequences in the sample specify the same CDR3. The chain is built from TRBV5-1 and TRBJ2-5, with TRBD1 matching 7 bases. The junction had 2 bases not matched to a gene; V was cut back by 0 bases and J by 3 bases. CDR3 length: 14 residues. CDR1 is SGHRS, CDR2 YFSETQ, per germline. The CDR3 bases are TGCGCCAGCAGCTTGGAAACAGGGGAAGAGACCCAGTACTTC. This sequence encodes CASSLETGEETQYF.

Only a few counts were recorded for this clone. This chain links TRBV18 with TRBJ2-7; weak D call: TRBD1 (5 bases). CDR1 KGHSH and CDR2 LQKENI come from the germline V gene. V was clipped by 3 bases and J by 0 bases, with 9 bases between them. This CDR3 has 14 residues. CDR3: CASSPDQGSYEQYF. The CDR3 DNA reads TGTGCCAGCTCACCCGATCAGGGCTCCTACGAGCAGTACTTC.

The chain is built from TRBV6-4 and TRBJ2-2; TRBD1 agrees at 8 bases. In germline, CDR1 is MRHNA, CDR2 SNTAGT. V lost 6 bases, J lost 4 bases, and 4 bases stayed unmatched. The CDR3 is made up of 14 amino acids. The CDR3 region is CASRNTGGTGELFF. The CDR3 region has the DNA TGTGCCAGCAGGAATACAGGGGGCACCGGGGAGCTGTTTTTT.

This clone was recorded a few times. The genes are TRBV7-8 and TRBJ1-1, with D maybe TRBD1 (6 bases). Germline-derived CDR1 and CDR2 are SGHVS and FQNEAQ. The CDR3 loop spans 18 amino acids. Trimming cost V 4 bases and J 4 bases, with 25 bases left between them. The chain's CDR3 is CASSSSRNRVDSRTEAFF. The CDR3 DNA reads TGTGCCAGCAGCTCGAGCAGGAACAGGGTCGACTCCCGCACTGAAGCTTTCTTT.

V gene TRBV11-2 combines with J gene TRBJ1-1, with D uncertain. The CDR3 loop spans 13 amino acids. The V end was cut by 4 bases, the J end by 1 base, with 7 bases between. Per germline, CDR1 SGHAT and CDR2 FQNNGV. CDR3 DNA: TGTGCCAGCAGCTCCCCTAGGAACACTGAAGCTTTCTTT. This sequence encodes CASSSPRNTEAFF.

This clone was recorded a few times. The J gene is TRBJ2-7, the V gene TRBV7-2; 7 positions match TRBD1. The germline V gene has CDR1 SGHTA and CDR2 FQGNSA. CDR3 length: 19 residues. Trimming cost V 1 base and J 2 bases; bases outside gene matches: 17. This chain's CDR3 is CASSLDYRHPQGRPYEQYF. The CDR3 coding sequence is TGTGCCAGCAGCTTAGATTACCGCCACCCACAGGGGCGGCCCTACGAGCAGTACTTC.

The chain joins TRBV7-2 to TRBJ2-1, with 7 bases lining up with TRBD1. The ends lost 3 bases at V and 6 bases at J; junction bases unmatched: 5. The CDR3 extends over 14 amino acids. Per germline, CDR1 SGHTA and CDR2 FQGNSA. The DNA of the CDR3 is TGTGCCAGCAGCTTTTCACAGGGGAGCAATGAGCAGTTCTTC. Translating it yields CASSFSQGSNEQFF.

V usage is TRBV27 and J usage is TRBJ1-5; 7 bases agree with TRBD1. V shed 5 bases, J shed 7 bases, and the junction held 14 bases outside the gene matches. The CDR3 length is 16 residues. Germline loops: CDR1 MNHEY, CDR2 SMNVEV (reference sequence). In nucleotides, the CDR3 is TGTGCCAGCAGTCCCGATACACAGGGGCTCCCCCAGCCCCAGCATTTT. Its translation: CASSPDTQGLPQPQHF.

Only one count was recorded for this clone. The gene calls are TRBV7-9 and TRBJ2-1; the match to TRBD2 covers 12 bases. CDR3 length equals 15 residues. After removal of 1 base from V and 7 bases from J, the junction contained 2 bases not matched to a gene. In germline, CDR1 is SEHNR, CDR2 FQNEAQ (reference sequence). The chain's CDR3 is CASSLGLAGGNEQFF. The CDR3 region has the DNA TGTGCCAGCAGCTTAGGGCTAGCGGGAGGGAATGAGCAGTTCTTC.

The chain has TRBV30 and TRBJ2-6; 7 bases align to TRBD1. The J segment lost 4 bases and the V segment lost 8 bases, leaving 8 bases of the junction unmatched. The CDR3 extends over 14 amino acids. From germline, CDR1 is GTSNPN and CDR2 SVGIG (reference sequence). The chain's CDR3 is CARTGGSGANVLTF. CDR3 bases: TGTGCCAGGACAGGAGGCAGCGGGGCCAACGTCCTGACTTTC.